Following are 16 T cell receptor beta chains from one sample sequenced in a study of memory CD4+ T cells and cytomegalovirus serostatus. Measured with immunoSEQ multiplex PCR; TCRdb has only the in-frame clones, and not every one. Among some 41,000 clones listed, 70% to 80% were seen once. Single viable CD3+CD4+CD8-CD45RO+ cells were sorted as the memory CD4+ T cells. The sample comprised memory CD4+ T cells from blood. The receptors here all came from an adult in good health and CMV-seronegative.

This CDR3 reads CASSLYEGGDETQYF. DNA of the CDR3: TGTGCCAGCAGCCTATATGAGGGGGGGGATGAGACCCAGTACTTC. This sequence joins TRBV7-9 and TRBJ2-5; D perhaps matches TRBD2 (7 bases). There are 15 residues in the CDR3. CDR1 is SEHNR and CDR2 is FQNEAQ in the germline V gene (reference sequence). V dropped 5 bases and J dropped 5 bases, with 18 bases sitting between them.

The J gene is TRBJ2-5, the V gene TRBV30; D perhaps matches TRBD1 (5 bases). Germline values: CDR1 GTSNPN, CDR2 SVGIG (reference sequence). V lost 4 bases to trimming and J lost 4 bases, with 13 bases between them. The length of the CDR3 is 13 residues. CDR3 nucleotides: TGTGCCTGGAAAACAGCAAGGGGAGAGACCCAGTACTTC. Encoded protein: CAWKTARGETQYF.

The V and J genes are TRBV7-2 and TRBJ1-1; D gene unclear. Per the germline V gene, CDR1 is SGHTA and CDR2 is FQGNSA. The V end lost 1 base, the J end lost 9 bases, and 9 bases lay between the germline ends. The CDR3 is 12 amino acids. The CDR3 spells CASSLGGGKAFF. The DNA of the CDR3 is TGTGCCAGCAGCTTAGGAGGCGGCAAAGCTTTCTTT.

The CDR3 sequence: CASSLGGHPRTEAFF. The CDR3 DNA is TGTGCCAGCAGCCTCGGCGGACACCCGAGGACTGAAGCTTTCTTT. The gene calls are TRBV7-9 and TRBJ1-1; a weak D match, TRBD1 (5 bases). V was pared by 5 bases and J by 5 bases, with 18 bases between. Germline CDR1 SEHNR, CDR2 FQNEAQ (reference sequence). The CDR3 sequence is 15 residues long.

The rearrangement links TRBV11-3 to TRBJ2-1; D possibly matches TRBD1 or TRBD2 (5 bases each). With 1 base removed from V and 4 bases from J, the gap between germline ends came to 11 bases. From germline, CDR1 is SGHNT and CDR2 YENEEA. The CDR3 covers 15 residues. The CDR3 region has the DNA TGTGCCAGCAGCTTAGCGGGGACGACATACAATGAGCAGTTCTTC. Translated: CASSLAGTTYNEQFF. Full variable domain (rest looked up from reference TRBV11-3 and TRBJ2-1): EAGVVQSPRYKIIEKKQPVAFWCNPISGHNTLYWYLQNLGQGPELLIRYENEEAVDDSQLPKDRFSAERLKGVDSTLKIQPAELGDSAVYLCASSLAGTTYNEQFFGPGTRLTVL.

The chain uses TRBV7-8 and TRBJ2-3; 10 nucleotides agree with TRBD2. CDR3 length equals 18 residues. The germline gives CDR1 SGHVS, CDR2 FQNEAQ. After removal of 5 bases from V and 1 base from J, the junction contained 12 bases not matched to a gene. The CDR3 loop reads CASSPYRLLAGGTDTQYF. The CDR3 DNA sequence: TGTGCCAGCAGCCCTTATCGTCTTCTAGCGGGGGGCACAGATACGCAGTATTTT.

The chain couples TRBV5-1 to TRBJ1-1; 8 bases agree with TRBD1. V shed 0 bases, J shed 1 base, and the junction held 5 bases outside the gene matches. The CDR3 extends over 16 amino acids. Germline V CDR1 and CDR2: SGHRS, YFSETQ. DNA of the CDR3: TGCGCCAGCAGCTTGGACCCCGGGACAGGGAACACTGAAGCTTTCTTT. Translated: CASSLDPGTGNTEAFF.

V and J are TRBV19 and TRBJ2-2, with TRBD2 identical over 7 bases. The CDR3 covers 14 residues. The germline V gene encodes CDR1 LNHDA and CDR2 SQIVND (reference sequence). The V and J ends lost 10 bases and 0 bases, in that order; junction bases with no gene match: 5. CDR3 nucleotides: TGTGCCACCAGGCGGGGGACGAACACCGGGGAGCTGTTTTTT. This codes for CATRRGTNTGELFF.

Comment on this clone: Other DNA sequences in this specimen translate into the identical CDR3. The rearrangement joins TRBV30 to TRBJ2-3; unclear D gene. CDR3 length: 13 residues. CDR1 GTSNPN and CDR2 SVGIG come from the germline V gene (reference sequence). V lost 0 bases and J lost 4, with 8 bases in between. CDR3 residues: CAWSVRRADTQYF. DNA for the CDR3: TGTGCCTGGAGTGTACGTCGGGCAGATACGCAGTATTTT.

The chain recombines TRBV2 with TRBJ2-6, with 7 bases aligning to TRBD1. The CDR3 totals 13 residues. V was clipped by 6 bases and J by 4 bases; unmatched bases: 0. The germline CDR1 and CDR2 sequences are SNHLY and FYNNEI. The CDR3: CASRDRGANVLTF. CDR3 DNA: TGTGCCAGCAGGGACAGGGGGGCCAACGTCCTGACTTTC.

The chain is built from TRBV6-6 and TRBJ1-2; 7 positions match TRBD1. Germline V CDR1 and CDR2: MNHNY, SVGAGI (reference sequence). The CDR3 is 15 amino acids. The J segment lost 3 bases and the V segment lost 6 bases, leaving 10 bases of the junction unmatched. CDR3 in amino acids: CASRESGTAYYGYTF. As DNA, the CDR3 is TGTGCCAGCAGAGAATCCGGGACAGCGTACTATGGCTACACCTTC.

This CDR3 is CASSWAGLAGAHQETQYF. The CDR3 region has the DNA TGCGCCAGCAGCTGGGCCGGACTAGCGGGGGCCCATCAAGAGACCCAGTACTTC. This chain joins TRBV5-1 and TRBJ2-5, with TRBD2 matching over 13 bases. V was clipped by 3 bases and J by 2 bases; unmatched bases: 10. The germline V gene has CDR1 SGHRS and CDR2 YFSETQ. This CDR3 region has 18 residues.

V gene TRBV10-3 combines with J gene TRBJ1-6; D is ambiguous. This CDR3 spans 12 amino acids. V was trimmed by 8 bases and J by 8 bases, leaving 10 bases between them. The V gene's germline CDR1 is ENHRY and CDR2 SYGVKD. The CDR3 DNA reads as TGTGCCATCGCCCCGAGGGATTCACCCCTCCACTTT. This sequence encodes CAIAPRDSPLHF.

The chain has TRBV5-1 and TRBJ1-3, with unresolved D. The germline gives CDR1 SGHRS, CDR2 YFSETQ. V lost 5 bases and J 0 bases, leaving 12 bases between the germline ends. This CDR3 has 15 amino acids. CDR3 nucleotides: TGCGCCAGCAGTTTAAAATTGAACTCTGGAAACACCATATATTTT. It translates to CASSLKLNSGNTIYF.

The chain combines TRBV30 with TRBJ2-7, with 8 bases aligning to TRBD2. The CDR3 has 13 amino acids. CDR1 is GTSNPN, CDR2 SVGIG, per germline (reference sequence). The ends lost 4 bases at V and 6 bases at J; junction bases unmatched: 8. This CDR3 reads CAWIGGALAEQYF. CDR3 coding DNA: TGTGCCTGGATCGGGGGGGCCCTGGCCGAGCAGTACTTC.

The J gene is TRBJ1-5, the V gene TRBV4-1; D remains ambiguous. The germline V gene has CDR1 MGHRA and CDR2 YSYEKL. The CDR3 runs to 16 residues. V shed 0 bases and J shed 5 bases, with 14 bases lying between them. CDR3: CASSQDPPGWDQPQHF. For the CDR3, the DNA is TGCGCCAGCAGCCAAGATCCCCCGGGTTGGGATCAGCCCCAGCATTTT.